The source of this T cell receptor (beta chain) is a study of T-cell memory formation after mild COVID-19. Via MiXCR, TCRdb re-called the 5' RACE reads, giving one row per CDR3 protein. The sample holds 200,000 to 300,000 distinct CDR3 sequences; about a sixth are singletons and the top ten take around 21%. The V end lost 1 base, the J end lost 1 base, and 11 bases lay between the germline ends. The CDR3 length is 16 residues. Germline lookup yields CDR1 MNHNS and CDR2 SASEGT. This TCR came from a man younger than 35 who had mild COVID-19 (a few samples of this study predate the infection). Cell type and time point are not known. The chain joins TRBV6-1 to TRBJ1-5; TRBD1 is a possible D gene (6 bases). Sample: PBMCs or a T cell subset sorted from them (not recorded which). DNA for the CDR3: TGTGCCAGCAGTGAAGGGGCAGGGGCGAGCAATCAGCCCCAGCATTTT. Translation: CASSEGAGASNQPQHF.